This T cell receptor beta chain was profiled in a study of vaccination and CD4 T cells after COVID-19. Study-level information: Those taking part got two shots of either the BNT162b2 or the mRNA-1273 vaccine. Post-COVID specimens were obtained a median about 100 days after diagnosis (range 35 to 161).

Sequencing of DNA taken from cultured CD4+ T cells relied on the Oncomine TCR Beta short-read assay. TCRdb used MiXCR to reprocess the PCR reads, holding one entry per CDR3 protein. The data show 20,000 to 30,000 distinct CDR3 sequences, approximately 50% seen once. As for treatment: roughly 11-day PBMC culture with coronavirus spike peptide pools or control peptides (ViraFEST assay). On day 3 and again on day 7, fresh IL-2 medium was used to replace half the medium. Overall study findings and caveats: Convalescent patients had a median roughly 86% of post-vaccine SARS-CoV-2-reactive clones that were detected only after vaccination, not before it.

As for this clonotype: Its antigen is not known.

This clonotype was obtained from a human donor who received a COVID-19 vaccine. Sequencing used CD4+ T cells from blood, cultured in vitro, obtained before SARS-CoV-2 vaccination.

DNA for the CDR3: TGTGCCAGTAGTGCTACCGGGACAGGGGGGCACTATGATGGCTACACCTTC. This gives the protein CASSATGTGGHYDGYTF. This chain links TRBV19 with TRBJ1-2, with 11 bases that match TRBD1. Germline trimming cut 5 bases from V and 6 bases from J; bases unmatched to any gene: 14. The CDR3 is made up of 17 amino acids. Germline CDR1 LNHDA, CDR2 SQIVND (reference sequence).